This paragraph reports one TCR beta chain. Its target antigen remains unknown. No base quality values were provided; no much bigger clone lies one nucleotide off. CD8 naive samples were obtained by positive selection for CCR7 among CD45RO-negative cells, yielding a CD45RA+CCR7+ population from which TemRA cells were excluded. The donors were healthy, HIV-negative adults with no recently reported acute infections or vaccinations. Every donor was a Caucasian adult residing in Nashville, Tennessee, USA. Blood was collected by leukapheresis, and PBMCs were isolated by Ficoll-Histopaque density gradient centrifugation and then cryopreserved in liquid nitrogen vapor phase. Analytical flow cytometry was used to check the purity and quantity of each magnetically sorted T cell population. Genomic DNA was isolated from every sorted fraction and measured by UV absorbance on a Nanodrop 2000c. TCR CDR3 regions were amplified from genomic DNA by multiplex PCR using the deep immunoSEQ assay. Genomic DNA extracted from each cell subset was distributed evenly over all wells of several immunoSEQ 96-well plates, and each plate served as one replicate. For sorted subsets, approximately 200 ng of genomic DNA, equivalent to 25,000 to 30,000 T cell genomes, went into each replicate PCR. Purified libraries were quantified with a Qubit 3.0 fluorometer, sized on a Bioanalyzer 2100, and re-quantified with the KAPA Library Quantification kit. Every immunoSEQ 96-well plate was sequenced on a dedicated single-read 150-cycle Illumina NextSeq 550 flow cell. The study's own analysis went as follows. The immunoSEQ output contained only junctional sequences without quality scores, so filtering could not match that applied to full-length reads. Sequences were annotated with PyIR, a Python wrapper for IgBLAST v1.9, using IMGT germline references to assign V/J genes and CDR3. Any read was removed if the V/J assignment was weak (E-value above 1e-6), the CDR3 was missing, or the read contained stop codons, out-of-frame junctions, or ambiguous translated residues. V3J clonotypes were defined as sequences sharing an identical inferred V gene, J gene, and CDR3 amino acid sequence. Percentage overlap between repertoires was computed as shared unique clonotypes divided by the size of the smaller repertoire. Repertoire richness was assessed with RTK rarefaction, the Chao1 estimator, and Recon v2.1 estimates of unobserved clonotypes. Generation probabilities were computed with OLGA for all TCRbeta clonotypes obtained by the gDNA method from four donors. This immuneACCESS table, as held by TCRdb, lists in-frame sequences with V and J called but not all clones. Of the missing ones, under half trace to an unresolved V gene in checked studies; the others have no known cause. V and J calls and clone size come straight from that table; D and trimming were deduced from the DNA. A total of around 2,000,000 clones appear in this sample, 85% to 95% of them only once. The top ten clones comprise approximately 1% of the sample.

The data derive from a study of shared clonotypes between healthy human individuals (dated by TCRdb to the early 2020s). For context, the study as a whole: Three men and a couple of women, aged 18 to 49 years, made up the cohort. To estimate repertoire size and how much clonotype sharing occurs between individuals, the study deeply sequenced the blood TCR repertoires of about five healthy adults. Between about 0.94 and 8.9 billion PBMCs per donor were obtained by leukapheresis. To increase sequencing depth and limit assay-specific biases, different laboratories used diverse techniques to prepare libraries and sequence TCR repertoires. For each donor, CD4 naive and CD4 memory were each run on three plates, CD8 naive on two plates, and CD8 memory on one plate. Points the paper makes about the study in general: Higher generation probabilities were observed for clonotypes shared by all four sorted-subset donors than for non-shared clonotypes. Naive subsets generally had larger estimated clonotype richness than memory subsets. The genetic and exposure-history diversity represented was limited by the small number of donors. Based on pairwise subsampling, the degree of clonotype sharing among donors was expected to be affected by sequencing depth. When several donors were compared, the shared fraction of clonotypes was about 5% for naive CD4, approximately 3.3% for naive CD8, roughly 2.5% for memory CD4, and 0.35% to 0.4% for memory CD8. Only blood was sampled, and tissue TCR repertoires likely differ from those in blood. Incomplete sequencing was indicated by rarefaction of sorted-subset datasets, despite the large sequencing depth.

In the germline V gene, CDR1 corresponds to WSHSY and CDR2 to SAAADI. V gives up 7 bases and J gives up 5 bases, and the segment between their germline ends measures 7 bases. The CDR3 holds 11 amino acids from the cysteine to the phenylalanine. Of the read, only the CDR3 DNA is kept; its 33 bases are in frame from base 1. The source of this sequence is a man between 18 and 29 years old in good health. The sequenced material came from naive CD8+ T cells sorted from blood. The cell subset or site label, read with the paper, signifies: CD45RA+CCR7+. The V gene is TRBV10-2 and the J gene is TRBJ2-3; no D gene is confidently identified. At the DNA level, the sequence is TGCGCCAGCACCTACGGAGATACGCAGTATTTT. It is translated as CASTYGDTQYF.